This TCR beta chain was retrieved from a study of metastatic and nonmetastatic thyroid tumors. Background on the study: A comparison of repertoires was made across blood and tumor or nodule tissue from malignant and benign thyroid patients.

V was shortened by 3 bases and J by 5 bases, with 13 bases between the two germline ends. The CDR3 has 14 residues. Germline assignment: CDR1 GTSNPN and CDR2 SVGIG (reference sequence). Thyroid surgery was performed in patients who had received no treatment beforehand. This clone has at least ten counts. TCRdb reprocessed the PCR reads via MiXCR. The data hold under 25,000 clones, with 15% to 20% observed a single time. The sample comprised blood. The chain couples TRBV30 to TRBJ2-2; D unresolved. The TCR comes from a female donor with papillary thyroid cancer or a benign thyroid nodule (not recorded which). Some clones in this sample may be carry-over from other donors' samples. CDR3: CAWRRRAWTGELFF. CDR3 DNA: TGTGCCTGGAGAAGGCGAGCTTGGACCGGGGAGCTGTTTTTT. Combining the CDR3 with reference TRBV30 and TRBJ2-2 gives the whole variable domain SQTIHQWPATLVQPVGSPLSLECTVEGTSNPNLYWYRQAAGRGLQLLFYSVGIGQISSEVPQNLSASRPQDRQFILSSKKLLLSDSGFYLCAWRRRAWTGELFFGEGSRLTVL.